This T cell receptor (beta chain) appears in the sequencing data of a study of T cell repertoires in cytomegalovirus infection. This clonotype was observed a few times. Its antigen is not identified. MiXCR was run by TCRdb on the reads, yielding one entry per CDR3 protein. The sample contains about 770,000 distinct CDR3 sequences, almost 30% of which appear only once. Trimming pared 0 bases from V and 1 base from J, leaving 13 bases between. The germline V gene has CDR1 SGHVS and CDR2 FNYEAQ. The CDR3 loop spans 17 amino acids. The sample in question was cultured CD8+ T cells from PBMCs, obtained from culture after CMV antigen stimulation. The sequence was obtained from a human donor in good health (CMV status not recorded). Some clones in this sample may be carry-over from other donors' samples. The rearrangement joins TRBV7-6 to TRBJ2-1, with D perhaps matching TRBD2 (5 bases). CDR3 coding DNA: TGTGCCAGCAGCTTAGCCGGAGCGGAACCTTCCTACAATGAGCAGTTCTTC. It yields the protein CASSLAGAEPSYNEQFF.